The rows below give T cell receptor beta chains drawn from one sample of a study of blood T cells in healthy people across ages. Using its own MiXCR run on the 5' RACE reads, TCRdb lists one record per CDR3 protein. The table records approximately 730,000 distinct CDR3 sequences, about 42% of them present only once. Sequenced sample: blood. These receptor sequences come from a woman between 55 and 75 years old in good health. Both conserved end residues are part of each CDR3. Each record gives: clone size, J gene, D gene, V gene, CDR3 DNA, CDR3 protein. The D gene is left open where the match is weak. Only part of the rows carry a size: once, few, many, or a class if the clone is expanded.

. | TRBJ2-4 | TRBD1 | TRBV11-2 | TGTGCCAGCAGCACTACCGGGACAGGGTGGGCTAGCGCTTACATAGCCAAAAACATTCAGTACTTC | CASSTTGTGWASAYIAKNIQYF
. | TRBJ2-7 | TRBD2 | TRBV20-1 | TGCAGTGCTTTCCACACGACCGTCGGGGGGGAGCAGTACTTC | CSAFHTTVGGEQYF
. | TRBJ2-3 | TRBD2 | TRBV6-1 | TGTGCCAGCAGTCCCCGGCCAGCGGGAGGGCCGGATTCAGGGGGAGATACGCAGTATTTT | CASSPRPAGGPDSGGDTQYF
. | TRBJ2-5 | . | TRBV20-1 | TGCAGTGCTAGAGGCCGAAGAGTTGTCCAGTACTTC | CSARGRRVVQYF
. | TRBJ1-1 | . | TRBV10-3 | TGTGCCATCAGTGAGATAGAACAGAACACTGAAGCTTTCTTT | CAISEIEQNTEAFF
. | TRBJ1-1 | . | TRBV6-6 | TGTGCCAGCAGTTACGAGGGGGGGAACACTGAAGCTTTCTTT | CASSYEGGNTEAFF
. | TRBJ2-4 | TRBD2 | TRBV6-1 | TGTGCCAGCAGCCCACCGTTGGCGGGAGGGCCCGGAGCCAAAAACATTCAGTACTTC | CASSPPLAGGPGAKNIQYF
. | TRBJ2-6 | . | TRBV28 | TGTGCCAGCAGCCGGACGGATGTGGTCCTGACTTTC | CASSRTDVVLTF
. | TRBJ2-3 | TRBD2 | TRBV10-1 | TGCGCCAGCAGTGCGGGACTAGCGGGGGTCACAGATACGCAGTATTTT | CASSAGLAGVTDTQYF
. | TRBJ2-1 | TRBD1 | TRBV12-3/TRBV12-4 | TGTGCCAGCAGAGGTCCGGGACAGGGGCAGGGCAATGAGCAGTTCTTC | CASRGPGQGQGNEQFF
. | TRBJ2-7 | . | TRBV20-1 | TGCAGTGTTGGACGGGGGCCCCACGAGCAGTACTTC | CSVGRGPHEQYF
once | TRBJ1-1 | TRBD1 | TRBV5-1 | TGCGCCAGCAGCTTGGTCGGACAGGGCTTCACTGAAGCTTTCTTT | CASSLVGQGFTEAFF
. | TRBJ1-5 | TRBD1 | TRBV7-2 | TGTGCCAGCAGCCCTTGGGACAGGCTAAATCAGCCCCAGCATTTT | CASSPWDRLNQPQHF
. | TRBJ2-7 | . | TRBV20-1 | TGCAGTGCTAGAGCACCGTACGGTTACGAGCAGTACTTC | CSARAPYGYEQYF
few | TRBJ1-1 | . | TRBV6-1 | TGTGCCAGCAAAGGAAGGACTGAAGCTTTCTTT | CASKGRTEAFF
. | TRBJ2-5 | . | TRBV24-1 | TGTGCCACCAGTGAGAAGGCGGGACAGCAAGAGACCCAGTACTTC | CATSEKAGQQETQYF
. | TRBJ1-4 | TRBD1 | TRBV29-1 | TGCAGCGGTTCAGGGGGTCGCAATGAAAAACTGTTTTTT | CSGSGGRNEKLFF
. | TRBJ2-7 | TRBD2 | TRBV9 | TGTGCCAGCAGACCAACTCCGGGACTAGCGGGAGATGAGCAGTACTTC | CASRPTPGLAGDEQYF
few | TRBJ2-2 | TRBD2 | TRBV3-1 | TGTGCCAGCAGCGATCAGCGGGACTCCGGGGAGCTGTTTTTT | CASSDQRDSGELFF
once | TRBJ2-7 | . | TRBV7-9 | TGTGCCAGCAGCCATAAGGGGACTCCGACCTACGAGCAGTACTTC | CASSHKGTPTYEQYF
. | TRBJ1-3 | . | TRBV20-1 | TGCAGTGCTAGAGATCCGGGGGAGGGGCTTGAAAACACCATATATTTT | CSARDPGEGLENTIYF
once | TRBJ1-2 | . | TRBV7-8 | TGTGCCAGCAGCTTAAGTCTCGGTAGGCAGTCTACCTATGGCTACACCTTC | CASSLSLGRQSTYGYTF
many | TRBJ2-3 | TRBD1 | TRBV18 | TGTGCCAGCTCACGGACAGGGGGGAGCTCAGATACGCAGTATTTT | CASSRTGGSSDTQYF
. | TRBJ2-3 | TRBD2 | TRBV20-1 | TGCAGTGCTAGTTTTCCTAGCGGGGGGATTAGGGATACGCAGTATTTT | CSASFPSGGIRDTQYF
. | TRBJ1-5 | . | TRBV20-1 | TGCAGTGCTAGAGAGGGCAGTGGGGTCCCCAATCAGCCCCAGCATTTT | CSAREGSGVPNQPQHF
. | TRBJ2-3 | TRBD2 | TRBV28 | TGTGCCAGCAGTTCCTCAGCGGGAGCCTCAGATACGCAGTATTTT | CASSSSAGASDTQYF
. | TRBJ1-6 | . | TRBV7-8 | TGTGCCAGCAGCCCGGACTCACCTAGAGCACCCCTCCACTTT | CASSPDSPRAPLHF
few | TRBJ2-1 | TRBD1 | TRBV12-3/TRBV12-4 | TGTGCCAGCAGGGGACAGGGCAATGAGCAGTTCTTC | CASRGQGNEQFF
. | TRBJ2-7 | . | TRBV3-1 | TGTGCCAGCAGCCAAGTTGAGAGGGCCGGGGAGCAGTACTTC | CASSQVERAGEQYF
. | TRBJ2-7 | TRBD2 | TRBV5-6 | TGTGCCAGCAGCTTGGGGGACTACTTCTACGAGCAGTACTTC | CASSLGDYFYEQYF
. | TRBJ2-7 | . | TRBV3-1 | TGTGCCAGCAGCCAAGGTCGGGCAGGGGTCTCCTACGAGCAGTACTTC | CASSQGRAGVSYEQYF
. | TRBJ2-7 | . | TRBV6-5 | TGTGCCAGCAGTTACTCGATGGGGGGCTCCTACGAGCAGTACTTC | CASSYSMGGSYEQYF
. | TRBJ2-1 | . | TRBV30 | TGTGCCTGCCCCTCGACAGTCGGTGAGCAGTTCTTC | CACPSTVGEQFF
. | TRBJ2-7 | . | TRBV12-3/TRBV12-4 | TGTGCCAGCAGTTCCACAGGGTACAATGAGCAGTACTTC | CASSSTGYNEQYF
. | TRBJ2-7 | TRBD1 | TRBV19 | TGTGCCAGTAGTATACTGGGACAGAGCTCCTACGAGCAGTACTTC | CASSILGQSSYEQYF
. | TRBJ2-5 | TRBD2 | TRBV5-1 | TGCGCCAGCAGCTTGGGTCCAGCGGGGGGAGTAGAGACCCAGTACTTC | CASSLGPAGGVETQYF
. | TRBJ1-2 | . | TRBV5-1 | TGCGCCAGCAGCTTGTTTTCCCAGTCTAACTATGGCTACACCTTC | CASSLFSQSNYGYTF
few | TRBJ1-2 | TRBD1 | TRBV30 | TGTGCCTGGAGACAGGGGGCATTGAACTATGGCTACACCTTC | CAWRQGALNYGYTF
many | TRBJ1-1 | . | TRBV27 | TGTGCCAGCAGCCAAGTTGGGACAACAAGTCCCACTGAAGCTTTCTTT | CASSQVGTTSPTEAFF
few | TRBJ2-7 | . | TRBV4-1 | TGCGCCAGCAGCCAAACGGGACAAGGGGAGGACGAGCAGTACTTC | CASSQTGQGEDEQYF
. | TRBJ1-5 | TRBD1 | TRBV6-1 | TGTGCCAGCAGTGAACTTGGACAGGGAGGCAATCAGCCCCAGCATTTT | CASSELGQGGNQPQHF
few | TRBJ2-1 | TRBD2 | TRBV7-9 | TGTGCCAGCACACGCCAAGGACTAGCGGGAGATGAGCAGTTCTTC | CASTRQGLAGDEQFF
. | TRBJ2-7 | . | TRBV7-2 | TGTGCCAGCAGCCCACGGACAGACTTCTCCTACGAGCAGTACTTC | CASSPRTDFSYEQYF
few | TRBJ1-5 | . | TRBV2 | TGTGCCAGCAGTGATCCGGGGGGCTCGAGCAATCAGCCCCAGCATTTT | CASSDPGGSSNQPQHF
. | TRBJ1-6 | . | TRBV9 | TGTGCCAGCAGCGTAGGTAGGGACGGCAATTCACCCCTCCACTTT | CASSVGRDGNSPLHF
. | TRBJ2-1 | TRBD2 | TRBV2 | TGTGCCAGCAGTCCGGGGACTAGCTTCGGCGAGCAGTTCTTC | CASSPGTSFGEQFF